This entry describes one TCR beta chain. Its antigen remains unknown. These data belong to a study of T cell repertoires in cytomegalovirus infection. Study at large: The authors used CMV epitopes that were HLA-C-restricted (recently identified) and HLA-B-restricted (well studied). It can be stated that public TCR beta signatures indicated CMV infection as well as a matching HLA type.

The V gene lost 0 bases and the J gene lost 1 base, with 11 bases spanning the gap. The CDR3 covers 15 residues. Germline-derived CDR1 and CDR2 are DFQATT and SNEGSKA (reference sequence). TCRdb processed the reads anew with MiXCR; each CDR3 protein has one entry. The sample includes around 300,000 distinct CDR3 sequences, roughly 25% of them seen just once. Overall study results and limits: Cumulative public TCR beta family frequency identified carriers of CMV plus the relevant HLA. Across the ex vivo response, the dominant clonotypes were HLA-C-restricted CMV-specific TCR beta clonotypes.

The receptor's source is a human donor in good health (CMV status not recorded). Some clones in this sample may be carry-over from other donors' samples. Specimen: cultured PBMCs, collected from culture after CMV antigen stimulation. The chain is built from TRBV20-1 and TRBJ2-3, with no clear D. The CDR3 spells CSARDFGRGTDTQYF. As DNA, the CDR3 is TGCAGTGCTAGAGATTTTGGACGGGGCACAGATACGCAGTATTTT.